This T cell receptor (beta chain) derives from a study of human T cells and chemical hapten exposure. In the library, unique molecular identifiers were attached to individual cDNA molecules. TCRdb recomputed calls from the RACE reads with MiXCR, one row per CDR3 protein. The profile shows hundreds of thousands of distinct CDR3 sequences, about 6% of them singletons. Time point here: patch test 2, 6 weeks after DPC sensitization. The treatment was: therapeutic diphenylcyclopropenone sensitization with weekly scalp DPC. Germline CDR1 SGHKS, CDR2 YYEKEE (reference sequence). The V end was cut by 1 base, the J end by 2 bases, with 13 bases between. The CDR3 has 17 amino acids. This clonotype occurred many times.

The sequenced sample was whole blood, obtained in connection with sensitization to the hapten diphenylcyclopropenone (DPC). The origin of this receptor is a woman between 18 and 29 years old with alopecia areata. Some clones in this sample may be carry-over from other donors' samples. The chain employs TRBV5-5 and TRBJ2-6; possibly TRBD1 for D (5 bases). As DNA, the CDR3 is TGTGCCAGCAGCTTGACCCAGGGAAGAACTGGGGCCAACGTCCTGACTTTC. Residues: CASSLTQGRTGANVLTF.